This TCR beta chain was retrieved from a study of blood T cells in healthy people across ages (dated by TCRdb to between 2014 and 2017). With respect to the entire study: In model experiments, template switching captured about one uniquely barcoded TCR beta cDNA molecule for every two T cells. The study measured age-related changes in TCR beta repertoire diversity using deep sequencing normalized with unique cDNA molecular identifiers. Four age groups were formed from the donors: young (average around 15 years), middle-aged (approximately 42), aged (roughly 59) and long-lived (less than 85). To avoid experimental bias, donors of different ages were randomly spread across the sequencing lanes. Using the same blood draw, the study looked at two additional independent replicas of 1 million unique cDNA reads for two donors, one aged 18 to 29 and the other aged 80 or older. What the work shows at the level of the full study, not this receptor alone: Conclusive comparison of naive and antigen-experienced compartments was prevented by the profiling of bulk unsorted PBMCs. The percentage of naive T cells measured by flow cytometry correlated strongly with observed TCR beta diversity. As age increased, observed TCR beta diversity per million T cells dropped in a roughly linear way, and a significant reduction was already evident by age about 40. Because donor CMV infection status was unknown, age-related changes in expanded clonotypes were potentially confounded. Estimates of total diversity based on one million sequenced T cells were considered lower bounds and underestimates. Compared with the aged group, more naive CD4+ T cells, fewer expanded clones and increased TCR diversity were shown by the long-lived group, suggesting age selection.

Turning to this clonotype: Its antigen has not been determined. Base qualities are not recorded, but no much larger clone differs from it by a single base.

Donors were under 40 systemically healthy Caucasian individuals from Russia aged roughly 6 to 90 years. Each donor gave 8 to 10 milliliters of peripheral blood, collected into EDTA-treated Vacutainer tubes. PBMCs were isolated by Ficoll-Paque density-gradient centrifugation, with at least 7 million obtained per sample. Total RNA was extracted from PBMCs with Trizol reagent, with at least 5 micrograms obtained per sample. For every donor, flow cytometry on a PBMC aliquot measured the percentage of naive CD45RAhigh/CD27high T cells. The library was obtained by 5' RACE. The sample was run on an Illumina HiSeq 2500. A second PCR of roughly 7 to 11 cycles was run with a J-beta primer mix and a sample-barcoded 5' primer. A template-switch 5' adaptor carrying 12 random nucleotides introduced a unique molecular identifier onto each TCR beta cDNA molecule. Each sample yielded at least 2.5 million CDR3-containing paired-end reads. The Mint cDNA synthesis kit, primed by a TRBC-specific oligonucleotide, was used to synthesize first-strand cDNA from all RNA. Following uracil-DNA glycosylase treatment, all cDNA underwent a first 18-cycle PCR with the universal primers M1SS and BC2_uni_R. The study's own analysis went as follows. For normalization, 1 million high-quality reads, each with a distinct molecular identifier, were randomly selected from each sample. Instead of being binned into consensus sequences, reads that shared molecular identifiers were thrown out. MiTCR, with a Q25 quality threshold and the strictest error-elimination algorithm, was used for CDR3 identification, clonotype clustering and error correction. A nonparametric unseen species model with Euler transformation was used to estimate lower-bound total TCR beta diversity. TCRdb reworked the public reads: Q25 trimming with fastp, MiXCR clone assembly, productive beta chains retained. Rows merge per CDR3 protein into single entries with the most common DNA and genes. The V and J calls shown here were made by TCRdb, not taken from the authors' results. Present in this sample are some 690,000 distinct CDR3 sequences, approximately 22% of which were seen just once. Of the sample, 22% is held by the ten largest clones.

Germline trimming amounts to 6 bases on V and 0 bases on J, with 10 as the count of junction bases outside the gene matches. Reading the germline V gene gives CDR1 WSHSY and CDR2 SAAADI. The CDR3 starts with the cysteine, ends with the phenylalanine, and has 17 residues. The entry retains the CDR3 DNA only, 51 bases that are in frame from base 1. Sequences were obtained from blood. The TCR originated in a man between 65 and 80 years old in good health. The chain uses TRBV10-2 and TRBJ2-5, with 10 central nucleotides matching TRBD2. The nucleotides read TGCGCCAGCAGACGTCTAGCGGGGGCCATCGACCAAGAGACCCAGTACTTC. It codes for CASRRLAGAIDQETQYF.